These T cell receptor beta chains were read from a single sample in a study of T-cell memory formation after mild COVID-19. TCRdb independently ran MiXCR on the 5' RACE reads; one entry per CDR3 protein. Of roughly 42,000 distinct CDR3 sequences listed, about 7.3% were seen once; the top ten hold about 1.5%. Material for sequencing was PBMCs or a T cell subset sorted from them (not recorded which). These receptors were collected from a man younger than 35 who had mild COVID-19 (a few samples of this study predate the infection). Cell type and time point are not known. The CDR3 runs from the conserved cysteine through the conserved F or W. A D gene is named only where the DNA matches it firmly. Where a row states a size, it is once, few, many or the class of an expanded clone; other rows omit it.

v_gene: TRBV5-1; abundance: many; j_gene: TRBJ2-2; d_gene: -; CDR3aa: CASRRESLSGELFF; CDR3nt: TGCGCCAGCAGACGGGAGTCCTTAAGCGGGGAGCTGTTTTTT
v_gene: TRBV11-2; abundance: -; j_gene: TRBJ1-1; d_gene: TRBD1; CDR3aa: CASRGYDRGNTEAFF; CDR3nt: TGTGCCAGCAGAGGATACGACAGGGGAAACACTGAAGCTTTCTTT
v_gene: TRBV5-1; abundance: few; j_gene: TRBJ1-1; d_gene: -; CDR3aa: CASSLLGLKEAFF; CDR3nt: TGCGCCAGCAGCTTGCTCGGACTGAAGGAAGCTTTCTTT
v_gene: TRBV4-3; abundance: -; j_gene: TRBJ1-2; d_gene: -; CDR3aa: CASSQGVQSYGYTF; CDR3nt: TGCGCCAGCAGCCAAGGAGTACAGAGCTATGGCTACACCTTC
v_gene: TRBV4-1; abundance: few; j_gene: TRBJ2-5; d_gene: -; CDR3aa: CASSREGTGKETQYF; CDR3nt: TGCGCCAGCAGCCGAGAGGGGACTGGAAAAGAGACCCAGTACTTC
v_gene: TRBV3-1; abundance: many; j_gene: TRBJ1-2; d_gene: -; CDR3aa: CASSQTLRGYTF; CDR3nt: TGTGCCAGCAGCCAGACTTTACGAGGCTACACCTTC
v_gene: TRBV5-1; abundance: few; j_gene: TRBJ2-3; d_gene: TRBD1; CDR3aa: CASSVTGNGGTDTQYF; CDR3nt: TGCGCCAGCAGCGTGACAGGGAACGGGGGCACAGATACGCAGTATTTT
v_gene: TRBV5-1; abundance: -; j_gene: TRBJ1-1; d_gene: -; CDR3aa: CASSLESRGTEAFF; CDR3nt: TGCGCCAGCAGCTTGGAGAGTAGGGGAACTGAAGCTTTCTTT
v_gene: TRBV4-3; abundance: few; j_gene: TRBJ2-2; d_gene: -; CDR3aa: CAAGSTGELFF; CDR3nt: TGCGCCGCGGGGTCCACCGGGGAGCTGTTTTTT
v_gene: TRBV7-9; abundance: -; j_gene: TRBJ1-1; d_gene: TRBD1; CDR3aa: CASSLEDRGSPEAFF; CDR3nt: TGTGCCAGCAGCTTAGAGGACAGGGGCTCGCCTGAAGCTTTCTTT
v_gene: TRBV20-1; abundance: few; j_gene: TRBJ1-2; d_gene: -; CDR3aa: CSARAGPYGYTF; CDR3nt: TGCAGTGCTAGGGCAGGGCCCTATGGCTACACCTTC
v_gene: TRBV7-6; abundance: few; j_gene: TRBJ2-7; d_gene: TRBD1; CDR3aa: CASSWDTGGNEQYF; CDR3nt: TGTGCCAGCAGCTGGGACACAGGGGGCAACGAGCAGTACTTC
v_gene: TRBV6-2/TRBV6-3; abundance: -; j_gene: TRBJ2-1; d_gene: -; CDR3aa: CASSLSNEQFF; CDR3nt: TGTGCCAGCAGCCTATCGAATGAGCAGTTCTTC
v_gene: TRBV19; abundance: few; j_gene: TRBJ2-4; d_gene: -; CDR3aa: CASSPYGTDIQYF; CDR3nt: TGTGCCAGTAGTCCATACGGGACGGACATTCAGTACTTC
v_gene: TRBV4-3; abundance: few; j_gene: TRBJ2-5; d_gene: -; CDR3aa: CASSQEGLAEETQYF; CDR3nt: TGCGCCAGCAGCCAAGAAGGGCTGGCAGAAGAGACCCAGTACTTC
v_gene: TRBV12-3/TRBV12-4; abundance: -; j_gene: TRBJ2-2; d_gene: -; CDR3aa: CASSLQTSTGELFF; CDR3nt: TGTGCCAGCAGTCTACAGACTAGCACCGGGGAGCTGTTTTTT